What follows is one TCR beta chain and its context. Methods used by the authors: Scientists estimated how many nucleated cells there were by amplifying reference gene primers. Here immunoSEQ multiplex PCR was the method, and the copy in TCRdb shows in-frame clones only, minus some. The V and J calls and the clone size are those of that table, but D and trimming were determined from the DNA. There are some 210,000 clones in the sample; around four fifths occur only once, and around 8.8% lies in the top ten. V shed 4 bases and J 7 bases; nucleotides not matched to a gene: 6. Germline V gives CDR1 SQVTM, CDR2 ANQGSEA. CDR3 length: 12 residues. The data are from a study of blood T cell repertoires in COVID-19. Categorization into cohorts depended on clinical history that participants reported.

The sample comprised PBMCs or T cells enriched from blood (not recorded which). This chain joins TRBV29-1 and TRBJ1-2, with 7 positions matching TRBD1. The clonotype comes from a man aged 35-49 years who had recovered from COVID-19. This CDR3 is CSVVAGGVGYTF. The CDR3 bases are TGCAGCGTTGTTGCAGGGGGTGTTGGCTACACCTTC.